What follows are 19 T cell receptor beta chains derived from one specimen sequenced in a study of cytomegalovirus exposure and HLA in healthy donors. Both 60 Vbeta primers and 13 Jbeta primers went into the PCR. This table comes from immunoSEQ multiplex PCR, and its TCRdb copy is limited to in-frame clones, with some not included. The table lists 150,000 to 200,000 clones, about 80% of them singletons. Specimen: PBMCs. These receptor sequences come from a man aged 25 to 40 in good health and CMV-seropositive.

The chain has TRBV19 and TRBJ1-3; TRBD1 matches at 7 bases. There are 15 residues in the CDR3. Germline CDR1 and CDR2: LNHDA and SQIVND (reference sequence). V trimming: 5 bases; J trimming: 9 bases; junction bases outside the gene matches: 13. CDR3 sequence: CASSGGTDPDGTIYF. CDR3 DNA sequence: TGTGCCAGTAGTGGAGGGACAGACCCGGACGGCACCATATATTTT.

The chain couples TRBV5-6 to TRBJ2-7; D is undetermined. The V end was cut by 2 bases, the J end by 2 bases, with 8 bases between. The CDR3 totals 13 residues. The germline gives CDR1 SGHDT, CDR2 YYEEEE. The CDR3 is CASSFLRPYEQYF. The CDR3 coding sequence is TGTGCCAGCAGCTTTCTGCGGCCCTACGAGCAGTACTTC.

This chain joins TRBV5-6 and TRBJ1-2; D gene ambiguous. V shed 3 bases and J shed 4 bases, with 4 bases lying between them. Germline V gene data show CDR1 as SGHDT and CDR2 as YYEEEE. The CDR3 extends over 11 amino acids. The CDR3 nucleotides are TGTGCCAGCAGCTACAGCTATGGCTACACCTTC. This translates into CASSYSYGYTF.

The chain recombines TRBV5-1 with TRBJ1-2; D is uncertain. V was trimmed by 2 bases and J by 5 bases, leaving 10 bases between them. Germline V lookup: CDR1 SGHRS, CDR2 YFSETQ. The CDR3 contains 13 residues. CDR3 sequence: CASSLRSLYGYTF. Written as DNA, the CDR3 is TGCGCCAGCAGCTTAAGGAGCCTATATGGCTACACCTTC.

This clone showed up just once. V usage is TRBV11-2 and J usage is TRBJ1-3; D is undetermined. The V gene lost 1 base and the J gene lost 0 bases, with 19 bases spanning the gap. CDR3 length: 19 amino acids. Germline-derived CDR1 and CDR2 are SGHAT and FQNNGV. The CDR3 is CASSLGAFGREGSGNTIYF. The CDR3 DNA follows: TGTGCCAGCAGCTTAGGAGCCTTTGGGAGGGAAGGCTCTGGAAACACCATATATTTT. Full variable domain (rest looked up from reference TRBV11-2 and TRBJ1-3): EAGVAQSPRYKIIEKRQSVAFWCNPISGHATLYWYQQILGQGPKLLIQFQNNGVVDDSQLPKDRFSAERLKGVDSTLKIQPAKLEDSAVYLCASSLGAFGREGSGNTIYFGEGSWLTVV.

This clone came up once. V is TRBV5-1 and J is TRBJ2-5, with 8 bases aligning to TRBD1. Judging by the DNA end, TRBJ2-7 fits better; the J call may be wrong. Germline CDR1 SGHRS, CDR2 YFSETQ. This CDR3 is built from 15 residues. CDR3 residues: CASSRTGGSTYEQYF. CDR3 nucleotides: TGCGCCAGCAGTCGAACAGGGGGTTCAACCTACGAGCAGTACTTC.

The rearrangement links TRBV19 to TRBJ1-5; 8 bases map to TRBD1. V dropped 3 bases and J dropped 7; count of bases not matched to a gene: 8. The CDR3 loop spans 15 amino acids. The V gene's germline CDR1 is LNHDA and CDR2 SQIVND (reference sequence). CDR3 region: CASSIPGQGRQPQHF. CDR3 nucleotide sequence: TGTGCCAGTAGTATCCCCGGACAGGGTCGGCAGCCCCAGCATTTT.

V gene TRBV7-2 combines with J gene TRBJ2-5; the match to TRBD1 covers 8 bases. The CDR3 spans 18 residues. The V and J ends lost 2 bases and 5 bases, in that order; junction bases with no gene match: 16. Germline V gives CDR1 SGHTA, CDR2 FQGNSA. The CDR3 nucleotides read TGTGCCAGCAGCTTATTTCCCCGGACAGGGAGAGTAGGGGAGACCCAGTACTTC. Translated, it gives CASSLFPRTGRVGETQYF.

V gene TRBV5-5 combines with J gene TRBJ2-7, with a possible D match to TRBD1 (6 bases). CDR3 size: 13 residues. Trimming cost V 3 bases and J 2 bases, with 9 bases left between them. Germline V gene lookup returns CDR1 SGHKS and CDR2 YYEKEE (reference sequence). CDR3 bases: TGTGCCAGCAGCTCAGGGGTTGCCTACGAGCAGTACTTC. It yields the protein CASSSGVAYEQYF.

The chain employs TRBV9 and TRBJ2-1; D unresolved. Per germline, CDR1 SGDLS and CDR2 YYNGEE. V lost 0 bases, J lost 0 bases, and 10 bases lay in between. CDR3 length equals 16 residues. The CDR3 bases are TGTGCCAGCAGCGTAGAGTTGCCGAGCTCCTACAATGAGCAGTTCTTC. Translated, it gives CASSVELPSSYNEQFF.

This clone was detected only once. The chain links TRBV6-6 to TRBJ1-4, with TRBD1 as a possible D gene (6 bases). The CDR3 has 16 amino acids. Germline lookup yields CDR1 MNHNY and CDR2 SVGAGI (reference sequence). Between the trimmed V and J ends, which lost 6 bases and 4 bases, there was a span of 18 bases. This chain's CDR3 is CASRPETGVFNEKLFF. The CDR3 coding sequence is TGTGCCAGCAGGCCGGAGACAGGCGTCTTTAATGAAAAACTGTTTTTT.

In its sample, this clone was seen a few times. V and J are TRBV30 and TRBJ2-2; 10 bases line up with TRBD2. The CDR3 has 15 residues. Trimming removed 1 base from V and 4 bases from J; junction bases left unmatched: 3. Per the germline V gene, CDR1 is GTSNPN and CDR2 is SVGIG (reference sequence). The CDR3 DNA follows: TGTGCCTGGAGTGGGCTAGCGGGAGTCACCGGGGAGCTGTTTTTT. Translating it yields CAWSGLAGVTGELFF.

Here the CDR3 DNA reads TGTGCCATCACACCGGGAGATAATTCACCCCTCCACTTT. Its protein is CAITPGDNSPLHF. The rearrangement links TRBV6-1 to TRBJ1-6; D ambiguous. Germline lookup yields CDR1 MNHNS and CDR2 SASEGT. The CDR3 has 13 amino acids. Trimming removed 10 bases from V and 5 bases from J, with 12 bases in between.

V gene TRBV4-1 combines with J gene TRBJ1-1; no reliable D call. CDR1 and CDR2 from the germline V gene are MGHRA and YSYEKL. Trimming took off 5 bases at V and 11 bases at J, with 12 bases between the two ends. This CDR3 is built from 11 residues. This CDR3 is CASSGSFGAFF. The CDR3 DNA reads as TGCGCCAGCAGCGGGAGTTTTGGGGCTTTCTTT.

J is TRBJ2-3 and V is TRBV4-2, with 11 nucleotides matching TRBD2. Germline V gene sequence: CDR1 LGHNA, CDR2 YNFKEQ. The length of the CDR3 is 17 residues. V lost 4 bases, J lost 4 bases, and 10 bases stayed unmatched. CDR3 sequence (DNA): TGTGCCAGCAGCCCCAAGGCAGGGACTAGCGGCTCAGATACGCAGTATTTT. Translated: CASSPKAGTSGSDTQYF.

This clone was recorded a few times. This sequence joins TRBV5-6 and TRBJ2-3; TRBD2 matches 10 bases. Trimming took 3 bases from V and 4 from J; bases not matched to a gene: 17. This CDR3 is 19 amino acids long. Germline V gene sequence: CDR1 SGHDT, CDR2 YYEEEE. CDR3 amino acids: CASSWGTSAEGGTADTQYF. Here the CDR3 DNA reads TGTGCCAGCAGCTGGGGGACTAGCGCGGAAGGGGGCACTGCAGATACGCAGTATTTT.

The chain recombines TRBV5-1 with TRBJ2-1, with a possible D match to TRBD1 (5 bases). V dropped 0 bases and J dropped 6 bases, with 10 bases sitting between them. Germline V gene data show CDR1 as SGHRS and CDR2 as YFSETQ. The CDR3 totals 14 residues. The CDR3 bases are TGCGCCAGCAGCTTGGTAGGGGCCGGCAATGAGCAGTTCTTC. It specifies CASSLVGAGNEQFF.

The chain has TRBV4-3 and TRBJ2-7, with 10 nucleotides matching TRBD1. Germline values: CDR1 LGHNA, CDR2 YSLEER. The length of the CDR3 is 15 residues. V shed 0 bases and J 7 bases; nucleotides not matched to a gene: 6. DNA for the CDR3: TGCGCCAGCAGCCAAGATGACAGGGGGCTTACGGAGCAGTACTTC. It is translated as CASSQDDRGLTEQYF.

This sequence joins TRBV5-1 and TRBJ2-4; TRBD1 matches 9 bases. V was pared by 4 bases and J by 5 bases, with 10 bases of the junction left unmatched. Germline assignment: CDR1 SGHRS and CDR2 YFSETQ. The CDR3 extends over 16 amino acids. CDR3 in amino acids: CASSPGDRVRENIQYF. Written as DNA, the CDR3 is TGCGCCAGCAGCCCAGGGGACAGGGTGCGAGAAAACATTCAGTACTTC. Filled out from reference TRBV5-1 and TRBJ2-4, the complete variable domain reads KAGVTQTPRYLIKTRGQQVTLSCSPISGHRSVSWYQQTPGQGLQFLFEYFSETQRNKGNFPGRFSGRQFSNSRSEMNVSTLELGDSALYLCASSPGDRVRENIQYFGAGTRLSVL.